This is a list of T cell receptor beta chains from one sample in a study of blood T cells in healthy people across ages. MiXCR, run by TCRdb on the 5' RACE reads, gives a single entry per CDR3 protein. The sample contains over 700,000 distinct CDR3 sequences, about 48% of which appear only once. The specimen was blood. The receptor source for this set is an elderly man in good health. Each CDR3 is given with its conserved first and last residue. The order of the fields is D gene, J gene, CDR3 length, clone size, V gene, CDR3 DNA, CDR3 protein. D genes are given only for firm matches. Expanded clones get a size class; other rows say once, few or many, or leave the size out.

d_call: NA; j_call: TRBJ1-5; cdr3_length: 15; clone_size: NA; v_call: TRBV6-5; cdr3_nt: TGTGCCAGCAGTTACTCGATGGATAGCAATCAGCCCCAGCATTTT; cdr3_aa: CASSYSMDSNQPQHF
d_call: NA; j_call: TRBJ2-7; cdr3_length: 13; clone_size: NA; v_call: TRBV12-3/TRBV12-4; cdr3_nt: TGTGCCAGCAGCTACAGGTGGGCCTACGAGCAGTACTTC; cdr3_aa: CASSYRWAYEQYF
d_call: NA; j_call: TRBJ2-3; cdr3_length: 16; clone_size: NA; v_call: TRBV5-1; cdr3_nt: TGCGCCAGCAGCTTTTACAGTCTCATTGACACAGATACGCAGTATTTT; cdr3_aa: CASSFYSLIDTDTQYF
d_call: NA; j_call: TRBJ2-7; cdr3_length: 15; clone_size: NA; v_call: TRBV5-1; cdr3_nt: TGCGCCAGCAGCTTGGGACAGAGCATAAGGTACGAGCAGTACTTC; cdr3_aa: CASSLGQSIRYEQYF
d_call: NA; j_call: TRBJ2-7; cdr3_length: 16; clone_size: NA; v_call: TRBV7-8; cdr3_nt: TGTGCCAGCAGCTTAGGTCCCCCAGACGGGTCCTACGAGCAGTACTTC; cdr3_aa: CASSLGPPDGSYEQYF
d_call: NA; j_call: TRBJ2-1; cdr3_length: 13; clone_size: NA; v_call: TRBV7-2; cdr3_nt: TGTGCCAGCAGCTTTGCCTTTTACAATGAGCAGTTCTTC; cdr3_aa: CASSFAFYNEQFF
d_call: NA; j_call: TRBJ2-1; cdr3_length: 13; clone_size: few; v_call: TRBV25-1; cdr3_nt: TGTGCCAGCAGTCGGGCGGGTAACAATGAGCAGTTCTTC; cdr3_aa: CASSRAGNNEQFF
d_call: NA; j_call: TRBJ2-3; cdr3_length: 13; clone_size: few; v_call: TRBV3-1; cdr3_nt: TGTGCCAGCAGCCGGGGGAGGGGGGATACGCAGTATTTT; cdr3_aa: CASSRGRGDTQYF
d_call: NA; j_call: TRBJ2-7; cdr3_length: 13; clone_size: NA; v_call: TRBV29-1; cdr3_nt: TGCAGCGACCGTTGGGTCCGGGGAGGCGAGCAGTACTTC; cdr3_aa: CSDRWVRGGEQYF
d_call: TRBD2; j_call: TRBJ2-2; cdr3_length: 15; clone_size: NA; v_call: TRBV12-3/TRBV12-4; cdr3_nt: TGTGCCAGCAGGCGAGCGGGAGGGTACACCGGGGAGCTGTTTTTT; cdr3_aa: CASRRAGGYTGELFF
d_call: NA; j_call: TRBJ2-7; cdr3_length: 13; clone_size: NA; v_call: TRBV20-1; cdr3_nt: TGCAGTGCCGAGGGGGGCAGGGACTACGAGCAGTACTTC; cdr3_aa: CSAEGGRDYEQYF
d_call: NA; j_call: TRBJ1-2; cdr3_length: 16; clone_size: few; v_call: TRBV7-6; cdr3_nt: TGTGCCAGCAGCCCCGGGACACCGACCGCCCCGGGTGGCTACACCTTC; cdr3_aa: CASSPGTPTAPGGYTF
d_call: NA; j_call: TRBJ2-1; cdr3_length: 16; clone_size: NA; v_call: TRBV12-3/TRBV12-4; cdr3_nt: TGTGCCAGCAGTTTGGGACGTCACGGGAGAAGGGGTGAGCAGTTCTTC; cdr3_aa: CASSLGRHGRRGEQFF
d_call: NA; j_call: TRBJ2-1; cdr3_length: 13; clone_size: NA; v_call: TRBV7-9; cdr3_nt: TGTGCCAGCGTAGCGTTCTCCTACAATGGGCAGTTCTTC; cdr3_aa: CASVAFSYNGQFF
d_call: TRBD1; j_call: TRBJ1-5; cdr3_length: 16; clone_size: few; v_call: TRBV2; cdr3_nt: TGTGCCAGCAGGCAACAGGGGGGTCCTAGCAATCAGCCCCAGCATTTT; cdr3_aa: CASRQQGGPSNQPQHF
d_call: TRBD1; j_call: TRBJ2-7; cdr3_length: 13; clone_size: NA; v_call: TRBV2; cdr3_nt: TGTGCCAGCCGGACAGGGAACGCCTACGAGCAGTACTTC; cdr3_aa: CASRTGNAYEQYF
d_call: NA; j_call: TRBJ2-7; cdr3_length: 14; clone_size: NA; v_call: TRBV7-2; cdr3_nt: TGTGCCAGCAGCTTAGATGGTCCTCCGGATGAGCAGTACTTC; cdr3_aa: CASSLDGPPDEQYF
d_call: NA; j_call: TRBJ1-1; cdr3_length: 16; clone_size: once; v_call: TRBV12-3/TRBV12-4; cdr3_nt: TGTGCCAGCAGTTTTCAGGGACCTGGCATGAACACTGAAGCTTTCTTT; cdr3_aa: CASSFQGPGMNTEAFF
d_call: TRBD2; j_call: TRBJ2-1; cdr3_length: 15; clone_size: once; v_call: TRBV7-8; cdr3_nt: TGTGCCAGCAGCTTAGATCCGGGACTAGTAATTGAGCAGTTCTTC; cdr3_aa: CASSLDPGLVIEQFF
d_call: TRBD1; j_call: TRBJ2-7; cdr3_length: 15; clone_size: many; v_call: TRBV27; cdr3_nt: TGTGCCAGCAGTCGGACAGGGGGCGCCTCCTACGAGCAGTACTTC; cdr3_aa: CASSRTGGASYEQYF
d_call: NA; j_call: TRBJ1-4; cdr3_length: 14; clone_size: NA; v_call: TRBV18; cdr3_nt: TGTGCCAGCTCTCCACAGCTGGCTAATGAAAAACTGTTTTTT; cdr3_aa: CASSPQLANEKLFF
d_call: NA; j_call: TRBJ2-3; cdr3_length: 16; clone_size: few; v_call: TRBV11-2; cdr3_nt: TGTGCCAGCAGCTTAGATCAGTGGGATTACACAGATACGCAGTATTTT; cdr3_aa: CASSLDQWDYTDTQYF
d_call: TRBD2; j_call: TRBJ2-7; cdr3_length: 14; clone_size: few; v_call: TRBV5-6; cdr3_nt: TGTGCCAGCAGCTCGGGACTAGCGGCCCTAGAGCAGTACTTC; cdr3_aa: CASSSGLAALEQYF
d_call: TRBD1; j_call: TRBJ1-4; cdr3_length: 15; clone_size: NA; v_call: TRBV5-1; cdr3_nt: TGCGCCAGCAGCGTAAACAGGGGGCAGGGTGAAAAACTGTTTTTT; cdr3_aa: CASSVNRGQGEKLFF
d_call: TRBD2; j_call: TRBJ2-5; cdr3_length: 15; clone_size: NA; v_call: TRBV12-3/TRBV12-4; cdr3_nt: TGTGCCAGCAGTCCAGGACTAGCGGGAGCGGACGGGCAGTACTTC; cdr3_aa: CASSPGLAGADGQYF
d_call: NA; j_call: TRBJ2-5; cdr3_length: 12; clone_size: many; v_call: TRBV5-1; cdr3_nt: TGTGCCAGCAGTTCTCCGCAAGAGACCCAGTACTTC; cdr3_aa: CASSSPQETQYF
d_call: TRBD2; j_call: TRBJ2-1; cdr3_length: 17; clone_size: few; v_call: TRBV7-2; cdr3_nt: TGTGCCAGCAGCCCTTACCTGACTAGCGGGAGGGCGGCAGGGCAGTTCTTC; cdr3_aa: CASSPYLTSGRAAGQFF
d_call: NA; j_call: TRBJ2-5; cdr3_length: 16; clone_size: NA; v_call: TRBV7-9; cdr3_nt: TGTGCCAGCAGGGGGAGAGTAGGCAAAGACCAAGAGACCCAGTACTTC; cdr3_aa: CASRGRVGKDQETQYF
d_call: TRBD1; j_call: TRBJ1-2; cdr3_length: 15; clone_size: NA; v_call: TRBV6-5; cdr3_nt: TGTGCCAGCAGTTACTCCGGGACAGGTATCTATGGCTACACCTTC; cdr3_aa: CASSYSGTGIYGYTF
d_call: NA; j_call: TRBJ1-2; cdr3_length: 16; clone_size: NA; v_call: TRBV6-6; cdr3_nt: TGTGCCAGCAGTCTCCCCGCGGGGCAGGATAACTATGGCTACACCTTC; cdr3_aa: CASSLPAGQDNYGYTF
d_call: NA; j_call: TRBJ2-1; cdr3_length: 13; clone_size: NA; v_call: TRBV13; cdr3_nt: TGTGCCAGCAGGGCCTCTGGTAGCAATGAGCAGTTCTTC; cdr3_aa: CASRASGSNEQFF
d_call: TRBD2; j_call: TRBJ2-1; cdr3_length: 16; clone_size: NA; v_call: TRBV19; cdr3_nt: TGTGCCAGTAGTATTCTGACTAGCGAGGTGGGAGATGAGCAGTTCTTC; cdr3_aa: CASSILTSEVGDEQFF
d_call: NA; j_call: TRBJ1-4; cdr3_length: 14; clone_size: NA; v_call: TRBV28; cdr3_nt: TGTGCCAGCAAACATGACGGACTCCATGAAAAACTGTTTTTT; cdr3_aa: CASKHDGLHEKLFF
d_call: TRBD2; j_call: TRBJ2-1; cdr3_length: 13; clone_size: NA; v_call: TRBV24-1; cdr3_nt: TGTGCCACCACGAGCGGGAGCAGCGATGAGCAGTTCTTC; cdr3_aa: CATTSGSSDEQFF
d_call: NA; j_call: TRBJ2-3; cdr3_length: 15; clone_size: few; v_call: TRBV27; cdr3_nt: TGTGCCAGCAGTTTAGCGAATTTGGGGCACAGATACGCGTATTTT; cdr3_aa: CASSLANLGHRYAYF
d_call: TRBD2; j_call: TRBJ2-1; cdr3_length: 15; clone_size: NA; v_call: TRBV5-1; cdr3_nt: TGCGCCAGCAGCCTCTGGGGACTAGCGAGGAATGAGCAGTTCTTC; cdr3_aa: CASSLWGLARNEQFF
d_call: NA; j_call: TRBJ1-2; cdr3_length: 15; clone_size: few; v_call: TRBV10-3; cdr3_nt: TGTGCCATCAGTGACCCGGGGCGCCCTAACTATGGCTACACCTTC; cdr3_aa: CAISDPGRPNYGYTF
d_call: TRBD2; j_call: TRBJ2-3; cdr3_length: 12; clone_size: few; v_call: TRBV30; cdr3_nt: TGTGCCTGGAGTGTACGGGGGGGATACGCGTATTTT; cdr3_aa: CAWSVRGGYAYF
d_call: TRBD2; j_call: TRBJ2-7; cdr3_length: 13; clone_size: few; v_call: TRBV20-1; cdr3_nt: TGCAGTGCTAGTTTTAGCGGGAGTTACGAGCAGTACTTC; cdr3_aa: CSASFSGSYEQYF
d_call: TRBD2; j_call: TRBJ2-3; cdr3_length: 13; clone_size: NA; v_call: TRBV20-1; cdr3_nt: TGCAGTGCTAGACTAGCGGGAGGCGATACGCAGTATTTT; cdr3_aa: CSARLAGGDTQYF
d_call: TRBD2; j_call: TRBJ2-1; cdr3_length: 14; clone_size: NA; v_call: TRBV20-1; cdr3_nt: TGCAGTGCTGGGCAGCGGGAGGCCTACAATGAGCAGTTCTTC; cdr3_aa: CSAGQREAYNEQFF
d_call: TRBD2; j_call: TRBJ2-1; cdr3_length: 19; clone_size: once; v_call: TRBV14; cdr3_nt: TGTGCCAGCAGCCAAGACAGCGGGGTGTATGGTTACTCCTACAATGAGCAGTTCTTC; cdr3_aa: CASSQDSGVYGYSYNEQFF
d_call: NA; j_call: TRBJ1-4; cdr3_length: 11; clone_size: NA; v_call: TRBV20-1; cdr3_nt: TGCAGTGCTGCGCGCGGGGAAAAACTGTTTTTT; cdr3_aa: CSAARGEKLFF
d_call: NA; j_call: TRBJ1-1; cdr3_length: 16; clone_size: few; v_call: TRBV5-5; cdr3_nt: TGTGCCAGCAGCTTGGGCCCCCCGAGGTTCAGGAGTGAAGCTTTCTTT; cdr3_aa: CASSLGPPRFRSEAFF
d_call: TRBD1; j_call: TRBJ1-2; cdr3_length: 15; clone_size: NA; v_call: TRBV5-5; cdr3_nt: TGTGCCAGCAGCCCTGCCGGGACAGAAATCTATGGCTACACCTTC; cdr3_aa: CASSPAGTEIYGYTF
d_call: NA; j_call: TRBJ2-7; cdr3_length: 13; clone_size: few; v_call: TRBV12-3/TRBV12-4; cdr3_nt: TGTGCCAGCAGTTTATCGGCCGCCGGCGAGCAGTACTTC; cdr3_aa: CASSLSAAGEQYF